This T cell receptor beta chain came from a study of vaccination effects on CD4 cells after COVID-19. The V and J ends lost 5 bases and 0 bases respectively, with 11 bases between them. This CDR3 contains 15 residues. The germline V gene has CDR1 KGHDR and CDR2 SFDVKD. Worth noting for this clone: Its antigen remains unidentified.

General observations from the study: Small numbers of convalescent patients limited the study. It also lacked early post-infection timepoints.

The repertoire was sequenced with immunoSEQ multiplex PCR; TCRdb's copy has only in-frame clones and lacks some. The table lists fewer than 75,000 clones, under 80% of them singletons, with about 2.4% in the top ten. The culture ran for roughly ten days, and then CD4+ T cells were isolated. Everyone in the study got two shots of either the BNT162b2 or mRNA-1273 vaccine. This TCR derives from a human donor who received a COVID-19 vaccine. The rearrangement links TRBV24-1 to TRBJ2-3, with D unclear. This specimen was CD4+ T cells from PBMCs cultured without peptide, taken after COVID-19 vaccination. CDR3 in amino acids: CATSVSRSSTDTQYF. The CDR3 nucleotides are TGTGCCACCAGTGTGTCGAGATCTAGCACAGATACGCAGTATTTT.